This T cell receptor beta chain stems from a study of CD8 T cells in ankylosing spondylitis. The study's findings and limits: Clones that were linked to disease were CD8+ and were relatively rare in peripheral blood. Prior literature has documented some motif variants in synovial fluid and blood from reactive arthritis. One TCR beta motif, made up of roughly 8 highly homologous variants, appeared characteristic of ankylosing spondylitis blood.

MiXCR, applied by TCRdb to the 5' RACE reads, yields one record per CDR3 protein. The table includes over 400,000 distinct CDR3 sequences, 25% to 30% detected once. Per the germline V gene, CDR1 is SGHTA and CDR2 is FQGNSA. The CDR3 length is 14 residues. V shed 6 bases and J shed 5 bases, with 13 bases lying between them. There are a few counts of this clonotype. Its matching antigen is unknown. What was sequenced was blood, either unsorted or a sorted T cell fraction (not recorded which). The sequence was collected from a male donor with ankylosing spondylitis. This chain links TRBV7-2 with TRBJ1-4; unclear D gene. The CDR3 reads CASSLSRRNEKLFF. DNA of the CDR3: TGTGCCAGCAGTCTCAGCAGGCGAAATGAAAAACTGTTTTTT.